The rows below give T cell receptor beta chains drawn from one sample of a study of shared clonotypes between healthy human individuals. Assay: immunoSEQ multiplex PCR; the TCRdb copy retains only in-frame clones and omits some. The sample consists of about 2,200,000 clones, about 92% of them appearing once. The sample consisted of naive CD8+ T cells from PBMCs. These receptors were collected from a young man in good health. Some clones in this sample may be carry-over from other donors' samples. CDR3s include the opening cysteine and the closing phenylalanine or tryptophan. D genes are given only for firm matches. Clone size is shown for a subset of rows, as once, few, many or a class of expanded clone.

V gene	J gene	clone size	D gene	CDR3 DNA	CDR3 protein
TRBV27	TRBJ2-7	-	-	TGTGCCAGCAGTCCATCCTTGTACGAGCAGTACTTC	CASSPSLYEQYF
TRBV28	TRBJ2-5	few	TRBD2	TGTGCCAGCAGTGCACTAGCGGGGGAAGAGACCCAGTACTTC	CASSALAGEETQYF
TRBV29-1	TRBJ2-7	-	-	TGCAGCGTTGAAGATCGCGACAGGTACGAGCAGTACTTC	CSVEDRDRYEQYF
TRBV4-1	TRBJ1-3	-	-	TGCGCCAGCAGCCCAGGAACCTACTTTTCTGGAAACACCATATATTTT	CASSPGTYFSGNTIYF
TRBV7-9	TRBJ2-5	-	-	TGTGCCAGCAGCGTTGTTGGGGTTAAAGGGGGGGAGACCCAGTACTTC	CASSVVGVKGGETQYF
TRBV28	TRBJ2-7	once	-	TGTGCCAGCAGTTTATTTGGCGGGGCCCATGAGCAGTACTTC	CASSLFGGAHEQYF
TRBV11-2	TRBJ2-3	-	-	TGTGCCAGCAGCTTAGAGGTCTCGAGCGGATATCCAGATACGCAGTATTTT	CASSLEVSSGYPDTQYF
TRBV7-9	TRBJ2-2	-	-	TGTGCCAGCAGCTTTGGGGGAGCACCGAACACCGGGGAGCTGTTTTTT	CASSFGGAPNTGELFF
TRBV25-1	TRBJ1-5	-	-	TGTGCCAGCAGTGAATCAGGGCAGGGCAACCAGCCCCAGCATTTT	CASSESGQGNQPQHF
TRBV7-9	TRBJ2-7	-	-	TGTGCCAGCAGCTTAGAGGTCTACGAGCAGTACTTC	CASSLEVYEQYF
TRBV5-1	TRBJ2-1	-	TRBD2	TGCGCCAGCAGCTCCCCGGTGCTAGCGGGAGGGGACGAGCAGTTCTTC	CASSSPVLAGGDEQFF
TRBV7-9	TRBJ1-5	-	-	TGTGCCAGCAGCTCCCCAGGGGATTTGAGCAATCAGCCCCAGCATTTT	CASSSPGDLSNQPQHF
TRBV28	TRBJ1-2	-	-	TGTGCCAGCAGTTTCGGCAGGGGCTATGGCTACACCTTC	CASSFGRGYGYTF
TRBV9	TRBJ1-2	-	-	TGTGCCAGCACCCCCCTCGGGGCGACTAACTATGGCTACACCTTC	CASTPLGATNYGYTF
TRBV28	TRBJ2-7	once	-	TGTGCCAGCAGTTTAAGTCGACTCGAGCAGTACTTC	CASSLSRLEQYF
TRBV6-6	TRBJ1-3	-	TRBD1	TGTGCCAGCACCAACGACAGGGGGTCCGGAAACACCATATATTTT	CASTNDRGSGNTIYF
TRBV7-9	TRBJ2-4	-	TRBD1	TGTGCCAGCAGCTTAGTCGGACAGGGATGGGCCAAAAACATTCAGTACTTC	CASSLVGQGWAKNIQYF
TRBV28	TRBJ2-6	-	-	TGTGCCAGCAGTCCCACGCACTCTGGGGCCAACGTCCTGACTTTC	CASSPTHSGANVLTF
TRBV9	TRBJ2-2	-	-	TGTGCCAGCAGCGTAGTCGGGGGAGACACCGGGGAGCTGTTTTTT	CASSVVGGDTGELFF
TRBV7-9	TRBJ1-6	-	-	TGTGCCAGCAGCTTGGCTAATTCACCCCTCCACTTT	CASSLANSPLHF
TRBV5-1	TRBJ1-5	-	-	TGCGCCAGCAGCGCGGACAGAGACAATCAGCCCCAGCATTTT	CASSADRDNQPQHF
TRBV6-4	TRBJ2-1	-	TRBD2	TGTGCCAGCAGTGAGACCCCGAGACTAGCGGGATTCTCCTACAATGAGCAGTTCTTC	CASSETPRLAGFSYNEQFF
TRBV4-1	TRBJ1-1	few	TRBD1	TGCGCCAGCAGCCAAGCCAGGTCTCGACAGGGGGCGGATGAAGCTTTCTTT	CASSQARSRQGADEAFF
TRBV6-5	TRBJ1-2	-	-	TGTGCCAGCAGTTACTTCGGGTTCTATGGCTACACCTTC	CASSYFGFYGYTF
TRBV10-1	TRBJ1-1	-	TRBD1	TGCGCCAGCAGTCGGGACAGGGTGAACACTGAAGCTTTCTTT	CASSRDRVNTEAFF
TRBV4-2	TRBJ2-1	-	-	TGTGCCAGCAGCCAACTGAAACTCAACAATGAGCAGTTCTTC	CASSQLKLNNEQFF
TRBV27	TRBJ2-1	-	TRBD1	TGTGCCAGCAAGTTTAGGGACAGGATCCACAATGAGCAGTTCTTC	CASKFRDRIHNEQFF
TRBV28	TRBJ1-2	-	TRBD1	TGTGCCAGCAGTCCCTCTCCCCCAAAACGACAGGGCCGCTGGGGAGGCTACACCTTC	CASSPSPPKRQGRWGGYTF
TRBV13	TRBJ1-2	-	TRBD1	TGTGCCAGCAGCCGCCAAGGACAGGGGGGCTATGGCTACACCTTC	CASSRQGQGGYGYTF
TRBV19	TRBJ2-3	-	-	TGTGCCAGTACAGGTCGGGGAATCTTCACAGATACGCAGTATTTT	CASTGRGIFTDTQYF
TRBV25-1	TRBJ1-4	-	TRBD1	TGTGCCAGCGGTCACAGGGGCGTAAGAGAAAAACTGTTTTTT	CASGHRGVREKLFF
TRBV7-6	TRBJ1-4	-	TRBD1	TGTGCCAGCAGTTTGACAGGGGAGGAAGAAAAACTGTTTTTT	CASSLTGEEEKLFF
TRBV27	TRBJ2-7	-	-	TGTGCCAGCAGTCGGACAGCCTCCTACTACGAGCAGTACTTC	CASSRTASYYEQYF
TRBV28	TRBJ2-2	-	TRBD2	TGTGCCAGCACCCCGAACCGCATCAGGGAGGGGTCCGTGGAGCTGTTTTTT	CASTPNRIREGSVELFF
TRBV6-5	TRBJ1-5	-	-	TGTGCCAGCAGTCTAGGATACAATCAGCCCCAGCATTTT	CASSLGYNQPQHF
TRBV28	TRBJ1-5	-	-	TGTGCCAGCAGTCCTTTCCGGGGGGGCAATCAGCCCCAGCATTTT	CASSPFRGGNQPQHF
TRBV28	TRBJ2-5	-	-	TGTGCCAGCAGTTTTGTAGGAGGGCAAGAGACCCAGTACTTC	CASSFVGGQETQYF
TRBV25-1	TRBJ1-1	few	-	TGTGCCAGCAGTGGAGGAGGTTGGAGCACTGAAGCTTTCTTT	CASSGGGWSTEAFF
TRBV7-8	TRBJ2-7	-	-	TGTGCCAGCAGCCTGGGACGGACCTACGAGCAGTACTTC	CASSLGRTYEQYF
TRBV4-2	TRBJ2-7	-	TRBD2	TGTGCCAGCAGCCCCAGCGGACTAGCGTACGAGCAGTACTTC	CASSPSGLAYEQYF
TRBV6-6	TRBJ2-3	-	-	TGTGCCAGCAGTAGGGACTTCGGCTCAGATACGCAGTATTTT	CASSRDFGSDTQYF
TRBV6-6	TRBJ1-1	-	TRBD1	TGTGCCAGCAGTTACCACCCCCGGACAGGGAACACTGAAGCTTTCTTT	CASSYHPRTGNTEAFF
TRBV27	TRBJ1-2	-	TRBD1	TGTGCCAGCAGTTCTACGACAGGGGGCGCGTATGGCTACACCTTC	CASSSTTGGAYGYTF
TRBV18	TRBJ2-7	-	TRBD1	TGTGCCAGCTCACGACAGGGGCGGACCTACGAGCAGTACTTC	CASSRQGRTYEQYF
TRBV6-5	TRBJ2-7	-	TRBD1	TGTGCCAGCAGAATTGACAGGGCCTCCTACGAGCAGTACTTC	CASRIDRASYEQYF
TRBV9	TRBJ2-7	-	-	TGTGCCAGCAGCGCCGGACAGCGCTCCTACGAGCAGTACTTC	CASSAGQRSYEQYF
TRBV2	TRBJ1-1	-	-	TGTGCCAGCATAGAACAGAACACTGAAGCTTTCTTT	CASIEQNTEAFF